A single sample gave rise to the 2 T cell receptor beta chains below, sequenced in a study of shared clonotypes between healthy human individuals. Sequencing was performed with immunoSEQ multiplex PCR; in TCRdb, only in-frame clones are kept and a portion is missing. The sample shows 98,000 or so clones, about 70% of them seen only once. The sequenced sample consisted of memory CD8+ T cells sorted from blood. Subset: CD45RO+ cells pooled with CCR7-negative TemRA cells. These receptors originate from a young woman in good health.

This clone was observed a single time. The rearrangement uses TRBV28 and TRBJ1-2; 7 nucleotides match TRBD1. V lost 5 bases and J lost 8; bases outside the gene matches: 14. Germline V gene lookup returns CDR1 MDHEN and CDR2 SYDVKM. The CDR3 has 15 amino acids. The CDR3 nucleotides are TGTGCCAGCAGTACTCGACAGGGCCGCCTTATGGGCTACACCTTC. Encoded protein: CASSTRQGRLMGYTF.

CDR3 nucleotides: TGTGCCAGCAGTCCACGACAGGGAGGGTTATACGAGCAGTACTTC. Its protein product is CASSPRQGGLYEQYF. The genes are TRBV27 and TRBJ2-7; D possibly matches TRBD1 or TRBD2 (7 bases each). The CDR3 length is 15 residues. Germline lookup yields CDR1 MNHEY and CDR2 SMNVEV (reference sequence). Trimming stripped 5 bases from V and 4 bases from J, with 18 bases between.